The 15 T cell receptor beta chains below were found in one sample sequenced in a study of T-cell reconstitution after alpha-beta-depleted transplantation in children. Researchers prepared the TCRbeta library using unique molecular identifiers, the study reports. TCRdb reprocessed the PCR reads via MiXCR and lists one record per CDR3 protein. The sample lists some 400,000 distinct CDR3 sequences; over 20% were seen once. The sequenced sample was PBMCs from the stem cell graft donor, obtained from the stem cell graft. The receptors come from a human donor who donated a stem cell graft to a child with acute myeloid leukemia.

This clonotype was recorded at least ten times. The chain couples TRBV20-1 to TRBJ1-3; 7 bases map to TRBD1. J was trimmed by 4 bases and V by 3 bases; bases with no gene match: 6. The germline V gene has CDR1 DFQATT and CDR2 SNEGSKA (reference sequence). This CDR3 comprises 14 residues. CDR3 nucleotides: TGCAGTGCTAGGACAGGGTCAGGCGGAAACACCATATATTTT. It yields the protein CSARTGSGGNTIYF.

This clonotype was counted a single time. This sequence may be a read error, since a much larger clone differs from it by one base. The conserved final phenylalanine or tryptophan is absent from the CDR3, which likely points to a read error. The chain joins TRBV27 to TRBJ2-7, with TRBD1 identical over 8 bases. CDR3 length equals 13 residues. Per germline, CDR1 MNHEY and CDR2 SMNVEV (reference sequence). V lost 6 bases, J lost 2 bases, and 3 bases stayed unmatched. CDR3 loop: CASSSGGPYEQYC. The CDR3 DNA reads as TGTGCCAGCAGCTCAGGGGGCCCCTACGAGCAGTACTGC.

The J gene is TRBJ1-1, the V gene TRBV19; maybe TRBD1 (5 bases). The CDR3 has 14 amino acids. Trimming removed 7 bases at V and 0 bases at J, with 12 bases between. CDR1 is LNHDA and CDR2 is SQIVND in the germline V gene (reference sequence). The DNA for the CDR3 is TGTGCCAGTACCGGACAACTCATGAACACTGAAGCTTTCTTT. Its protein is CASTGQLMNTEAFF.

This clonotype was seen many times. The rearrangement links TRBV29-1 to TRBJ2-3, with 9 bases aligning to TRBD1. J lost 2 bases, V lost 4 bases, and 7 bases had no gene match. The germline V gene has CDR1 SQVTM and CDR2 ANQGSEA. The CDR3 spans 15 residues. The CDR3 is CSVGPGQGSTDTQYF. In DNA, the CDR3 is TGCAGCGTTGGACCGGGACAGGGTTCCACAGATACGCAGTATTTT.

The chain couples TRBV5-1 to TRBJ2-3, with no clear D. Germline CDR1 is SGHRS and CDR2 is YFSETQ. This CDR3 comprises 14 residues. Between the trimmed V and J ends, which lost 0 bases and 1 base, there was a span of 6 bases. CDR3 residues: CASSLELGTDTQYF. CDR3 in DNA: TGCGCCAGCAGCTTGGAGTTAGGCACAGATACGCAGTATTTT.

This clonotype was seen just once. This chain joins TRBV6-1 and TRBJ1-1; D is possibly TRBD1 (6 bases). Trimming pared 7 bases from V and 5 bases from J, leaving 17 bases between. The CDR3 extends over 14 amino acids. Per the germline V gene, CDR1 is MNHNS and CDR2 is SASEGT. CDR3 loop: CASTKPQGGTEAFF. Written as DNA, the CDR3 is TGTGCCAGCACCAAACCACAGGGAGGGACTGAAGCTTTCTTT.

This clonotype was counted a few times. The J gene is TRBJ2-3, the V gene TRBV2, with TRBD2 matching 11 bases. Germline CDR1 reads SNHLY; CDR2 reads FYNNEI. V gave up 6 bases and J gave up 1 base; unmatched junction bases: 6. CDR3 size: 16 residues. The chain's CDR3 is CASRRSGRAGTDTQYF. CDR3 DNA: TGTGCCAGCAGGCGTAGCGGGAGGGCCGGCACAGATACGCAGTATTTT.

This clonotype came up a few times. The rearrangement uses TRBV19 and TRBJ1-5; maybe TRBD1 (6 bases). CDR1 and CDR2 from the germline V gene are LNHDA and SQIVND (reference sequence). Between the trimmed V and J ends, which lost 5 bases and 1 base, there was a span of 12 bases. CDR3 length: 15 residues. The DNA for the CDR3 is TGTGCCAGTAGTGCCGCGACAGGAAGCAATCAGCCCCAGCATTTT. It translates to CASSAATGSNQPQHF.

This clonotype was recorded a few times. This may be a read error, as it is one base from a much larger clone. The gene calls are TRBV5-1 and TRBJ2-1, with a possible D match to TRBD1 (6 bases). Per germline, CDR1 SGHRS and CDR2 YFSETQ. The CDR3 sequence is 15 residues long. V was trimmed by 4 bases and J by 0 bases, leaving 11 bases between them. In nucleotides, the CDR3 is TGCGCCAGCAGCCCCGGACAGATCTCCTACAATGAGCAGTTCTTC. It specifies CASSPGQISYNEQFF.

V and J are TRBV7-9 and TRBJ2-7, with TRBD1 identical over 7 bases. J lost 5 bases, V lost 4 bases, and 14 bases had no gene match. Germline V gene data show CDR1 as SEHNR and CDR2 as FQNEAQ (reference sequence). This CDR3 region has 16 residues. For the CDR3, the DNA is TGTGCCAGCAGCTCGGGGCCGGGACAGTCTTTTGACGAGCAGTACTTC. Protein sequence: CASSSGPGQSFDEQYF.

This clonotype was observed a handful of times. V and J are TRBV28 and TRBJ2-7, with TRBD1 matching over 9 bases. Germline CDR1 reads MDHEN; CDR2 reads SYDVKM. This CDR3 is built from 16 residues. V was clipped by 6 bases and J by 2 bases; unmatched bases: 11. This chain's CDR3 is CASSPPWGQGAYEQYF. The CDR3 nucleotides are TGTGCCAGCAGCCCCCCGTGGGGACAGGGCGCCTACGAGCAGTACTTC.

The chain employs TRBV28 and TRBJ1-5, with 9 bases aligning to TRBD1. J lost 7 bases, V lost 3 bases, and 7 bases had no gene match. CDR3 length equals 15 residues. The germline V gene has CDR1 MDHEN and CDR2 SYDVKM. CDR3 sequence: CASSLPPTGGQPQHF. The CDR3 DNA reads TGTGCCAGCAGTTTGCCGCCGACAGGGGGGCAGCCCCAGCATTTT.

This clonotype occurred a few times. The rearrangement joins TRBV12-3 or TRBV12-4 to TRBJ1-5; 10 bases map to TRBD1. The trim removed 6 bases at V and 4 bases at J, leaving 6 bases unmatched. The CDR3 totals 15 residues. The CDR3 reads CASSPADRGNQPQHF. CDR3 in DNA: TGTGCCAGCAGCCCCGCGGACAGGGGGAATCAGCCCCAGCATTTT.

This clonotype was counted between two and nine times. V gene TRBV7-2 combines with J gene TRBJ1-5, with D unclear. Germline CDR1 is SGHTA and CDR2 is FQGNSA. With 5 bases removed from V and 0 bases from J, the gap between germline ends came to 14 bases. The CDR3 has 16 residues. Written as DNA, the CDR3 is TGTGCCAGCAGCCCAACGTCGGGGAATAGCAATCAGCCCCAGCATTTT. It specifies CASSPTSGNSNQPQHF.

The V gene is TRBV20-1, the J gene TRBJ2-3; either TRBD1 or TRBD2 may supply D (5 bases each). Germline V gene lookup returns CDR1 DFQATT and CDR2 SNEGSKA (reference sequence). The ends were cut back, 3 bases at V and 6 bases at J, with 13 bases in the middle. There are 13 residues in the CDR3. CDR3 sequence (DNA): TGCAGTGCTAGCGTGGGGTGGGGGGATACGCAGTATTTT. Translated, it gives CSASVGWGDTQYF.